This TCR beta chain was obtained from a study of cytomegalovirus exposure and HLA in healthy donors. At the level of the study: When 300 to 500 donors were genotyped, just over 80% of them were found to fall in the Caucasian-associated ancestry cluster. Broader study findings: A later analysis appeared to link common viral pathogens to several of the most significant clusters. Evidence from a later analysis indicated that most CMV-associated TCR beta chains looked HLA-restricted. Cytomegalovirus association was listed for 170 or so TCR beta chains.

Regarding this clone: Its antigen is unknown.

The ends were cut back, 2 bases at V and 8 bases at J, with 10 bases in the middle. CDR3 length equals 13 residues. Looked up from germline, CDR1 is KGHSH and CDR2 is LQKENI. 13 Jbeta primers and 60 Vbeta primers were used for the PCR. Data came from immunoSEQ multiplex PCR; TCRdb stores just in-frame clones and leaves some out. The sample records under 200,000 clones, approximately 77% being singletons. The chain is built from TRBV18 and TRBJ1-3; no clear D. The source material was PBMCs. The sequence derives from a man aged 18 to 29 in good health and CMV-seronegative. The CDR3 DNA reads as TGTGCCAGCTCACCAGGAGGGCGAGACACCATATATTTT. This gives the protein CASSPGGRDTIYF.